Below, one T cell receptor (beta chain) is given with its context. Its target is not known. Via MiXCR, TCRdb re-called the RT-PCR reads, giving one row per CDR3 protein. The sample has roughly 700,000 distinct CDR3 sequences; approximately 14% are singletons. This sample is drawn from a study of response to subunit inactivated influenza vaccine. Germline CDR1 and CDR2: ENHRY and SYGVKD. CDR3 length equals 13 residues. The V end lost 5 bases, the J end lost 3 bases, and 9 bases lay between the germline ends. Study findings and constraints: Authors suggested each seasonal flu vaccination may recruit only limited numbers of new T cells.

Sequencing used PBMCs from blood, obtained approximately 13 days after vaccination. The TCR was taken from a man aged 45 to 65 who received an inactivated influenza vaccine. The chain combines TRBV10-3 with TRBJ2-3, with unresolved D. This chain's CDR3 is CAISPDQTDTQYF. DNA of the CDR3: TGTGCCATCAGTCCGGACCAAACAGATACGCAGTATTTT.